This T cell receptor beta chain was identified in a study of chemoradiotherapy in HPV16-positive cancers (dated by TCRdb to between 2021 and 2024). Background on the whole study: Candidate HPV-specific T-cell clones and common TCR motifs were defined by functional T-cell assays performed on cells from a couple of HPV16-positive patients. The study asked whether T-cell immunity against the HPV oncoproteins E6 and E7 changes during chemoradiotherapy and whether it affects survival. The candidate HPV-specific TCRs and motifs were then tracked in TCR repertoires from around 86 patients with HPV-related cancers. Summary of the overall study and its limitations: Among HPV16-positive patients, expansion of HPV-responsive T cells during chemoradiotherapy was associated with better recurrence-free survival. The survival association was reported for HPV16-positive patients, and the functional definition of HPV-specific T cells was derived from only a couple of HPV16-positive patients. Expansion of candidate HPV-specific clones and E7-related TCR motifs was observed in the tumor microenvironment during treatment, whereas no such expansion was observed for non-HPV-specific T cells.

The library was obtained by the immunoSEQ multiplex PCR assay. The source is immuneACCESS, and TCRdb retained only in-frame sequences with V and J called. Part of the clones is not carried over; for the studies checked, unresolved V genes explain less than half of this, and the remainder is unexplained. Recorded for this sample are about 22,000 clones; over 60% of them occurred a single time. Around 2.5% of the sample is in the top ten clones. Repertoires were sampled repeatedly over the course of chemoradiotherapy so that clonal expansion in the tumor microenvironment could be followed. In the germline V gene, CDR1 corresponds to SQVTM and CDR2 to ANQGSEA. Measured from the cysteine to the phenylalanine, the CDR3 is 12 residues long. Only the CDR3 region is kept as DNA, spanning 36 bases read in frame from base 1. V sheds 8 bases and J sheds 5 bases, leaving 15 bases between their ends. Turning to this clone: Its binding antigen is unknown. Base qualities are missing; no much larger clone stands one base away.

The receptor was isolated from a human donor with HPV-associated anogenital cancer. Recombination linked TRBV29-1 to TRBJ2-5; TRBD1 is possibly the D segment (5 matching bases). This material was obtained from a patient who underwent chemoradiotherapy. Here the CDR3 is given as CSPVGPGETQYF. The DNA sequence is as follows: TGCAGCCCCGTGGGGCCTGGGGAGACCCAGTACTTC. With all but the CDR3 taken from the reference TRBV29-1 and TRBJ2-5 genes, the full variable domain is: SAVISQKPSRDICQRGTSLTIQCQVDSQVTMMFWYRQQPGQSLTLIATANQGSEATYESGFVIDKFPISRPNLTFSTLTVSNMSPEDSSIYLCSPVGPGETQYFGPGTRLLVL.